A selection of T cell receptor beta chains follows, all from one sample in a study of OX40 agonist ivuxolimab in advanced cancers. The table came from immunoSEQ multiplex PCR; TCRdb's copy has only in-frame clones and leaves some out. The profile shows 90,000 to 100,000 clones, roughly 90% of them singletons. The sequenced sample was CD4+ or CD8+ T cells sorted from blood, obtained in a trial of the OX40 agonist ivuxolimab. These receptor sequences come from an adult with an advanced solid tumor such as melanoma, head and neck, liver or kidney cancer. CDR3s leave out the opening cysteine and the closing phenylalanine or tryptophan. Each record gives: J gene, V gene, CDR3 protein.

J: TRBJ2-2; V: TRBV5-1; CDR3: ASSLGGERPGELF
J: TRBJ1-5; V: TRBV30; CDR3: AWTFGGDQPQH
J: TRBJ2-7; V: TRBV28; CDR3: ASRHMGRSEQY
J: TRBJ2-5; V: TRBV7-9; CDR3: ASTPQEGVETQY
J: TRBJ2-5; V: TRBV4-2; CDR3: ASSQDLAEETQY
J: TRBJ2-1; V: TRBV6-5; CDR3: ASSHRDRARNEQF
J: TRBJ1-5; V: TRBV11-2; CDR3: ASSEGHGQPQH
J: TRBJ1-2; V: TRBV5-1; CDR3: ASRLGANYGYT
J: TRBJ1-2; V: TRBV28; CDR3: ASSAGALIGYT
J: TRBJ2-7; V: TRBV15; CDR3: ATSRDRGETYEQY
J: TRBJ2-1; V: TRBV19; CDR3: ASSRTGGGYNEQF
J: TRBJ1-2; V: TRBV6-5; CDR3: ASSSGAPLYGYT
J: TRBJ2-7; V: TRBV2; CDR3: ASRGQGGFEQY
J: TRBJ1-2; V: TRBV30; CDR3: AWRLQSTEPNYGYT
J: TRBJ2-2; V: TRBV19; CDR3: ASSNPSGGHTGELF
J: TRBJ1-2; V: TRBV28; CDR3: ASSLAQATLYGYT
J: TRBJ1-1; V: TRBV6-4; CDR3: ASKGQGILEAF
J: TRBJ2-7; V: TRBV7-9; CDR3: ASSRPGVAGGLSSYEQY
J: TRBJ2-5; V: TRBV5-1; CDR3: AAREGTGPQETQY
J: TRBJ2-3; V: TRBV4-2; CDR3: ASSLGASGGLDTQY
J: TRBJ1-5; V: TRBV19; CDR3: ASSIGVQGGQPQH
J: TRBJ2-4; V: TRBV28; CDR3: ASSLWSGQGIKNIQY
J: TRBJ1-1; V: TRBV10-3; CDR3: AISGRDSPNTEAF
J: TRBJ2-3; V: TRBV5-1; CDR3: ASSWRGRDTQY
J: TRBJ1-5; V: TRBV30; CDR3: AWSEGSGGQPQH
J: TRBJ2-7; V: TRBV4-3; CDR3: ASSQRTGPSYEQY
J: TRBJ1-4; V: TRBV30; CDR3: AWAPSLTNEKLF
J: TRBJ2-6; V: TRBV19; CDR3: ASISREAVLGNVLT
J: TRBJ1-2; V: TRBV10-3; CDR3: AISDGPGTAYGYT
J: TRBJ1-1; V: TRBV6-6; CDR3: ASRYQDTQGTEAF
J: TRBJ1-2; V: TRBV10-3; CDR3: AISEGDRGASGYT
J: TRBJ1-1; V: TRBV6-1; CDR3: ASSDVRNTEAF
J: TRBJ2-7; V: TRBV21-1; CDR3: ASSKRVPVVGEQY